One sample yielded the 17 T cell receptor beta chains listed below, sequenced in a study of T cells in Graves' hyperthyroidism and ophthalmopathy (dated by TCRdb to the late 2010s). Library preparation used multiplex PCR. Sequencing took place on an Illumina HiSeq 2000. The TCR beta CDR3 regions were amplified from the RNA transcripts. The TCR CDR3 was subjected to a first round of RT-PCR using the HTBI primer set and the Qiagen OneStep RT-PCR kit. Using fastp at Q25 and MiXCR, TCRdb reprocessed the public reads and kept productive beta chains. Every distinct CDR3 protein forms one entry, paired with its most common genes and DNA. The sample table contains hundreds of thousands of distinct CDR3 sequences; only one count was recorded for more than 30% of them. 8% to 9% of the sample comes from the top ten. Source material: blood. Every receptor here comes from a young man with Graves' hyperthyroidism.

The chain uses TRBV5-4 and TRBJ2-5; no clear D gene. The germline V gene encodes CDR1 SGHNT and CDR2 YYREEE (reference sequence). Trimming removed 4 bases from V and 4 bases from J, with 20 bases in between. CDR3 length equals 16 residues. The CDR3 DNA reads as TGTGCCAGCAGCCAAGATGGAGTCCCACACGGAGAGACCCAGTACTTC. Amino acids: CASSQDGVPHGETQYF.

The rearrangement uses TRBV7-9 and TRBJ2-5; TRBD2 might be the D (6 bases). The germline gives CDR1 SEHNR, CDR2 FQNEAQ (reference sequence). The CDR3 is made up of 16 amino acids. Trimming stripped 5 bases from V and 5 bases from J, with 21 bases between. CDR3: CASSPGGWRATETQYF. The CDR3, as DNA: TGTGCCAGCAGCCCAGGAGGGTGGCGGGCAACGGAGACCCAGTACTTC.

This CDR3 reads CASSQDRTVDFLFF. CDR3 sequence (DNA): TGCGCCAGCAGCCAAGATCGGACAGTAGACTTTCTGTTTTTT. The chain uses TRBV4-1 and TRBJ1-4, with TRBD1 as a possible D gene (6 bases). V was shortened by 0 bases and J by 14 bases, with 16 bases between the two germline ends. Per germline, CDR1 MGHRA and CDR2 YSYEKL. The CDR3 length is 14 residues.

This chain connects TRBV9 to TRBJ1-6; D is unresolved. Trimming left V 0 bases short and J 10 bases short, with 11 bases between. The CDR3 covers 14 residues. Germline V gives CDR1 SGDLS, CDR2 YYNGEE. CDR3 DNA sequence: TGTGCCAGCAGCGTAGAGGCAGATGGATCACCCCTCCACTTT. Its translation is CASSVEADGSPLHF.

This CDR3 reads CASSIRQGAPLHF. DNA of the CDR3: TGTGCCAGTAGTATTCGACAGGGGGCACCCCTCCACTTT. The V call is TRBV19, the J call TRBJ1-6; 9 bases align to TRBD1. The CDR3 extends over 13 amino acids. CDR1 and CDR2 from the germline V gene are LNHDA and SQIVND (reference sequence). Trimming at V came to 3 bases and at J to 11 bases, leaving 2 bases not matched to a gene.

The chain links TRBV19 to TRBJ2-2; the D gene is possibly TRBD1 (7 bases). CDR3 length equals 17 residues. The germline V and J ends were trimmed by 3 bases and 5 bases, with 19 bases remaining between them. Looked up from germline, CDR1 is LNHDA and CDR2 is SQIVND (reference sequence). CDR3 sequence: CASSIPFQTGRTGELFF. In DNA form, the CDR3 reads TGTGCCAGTAGTATCCCATTCCAGACAGGGAGGACCGGGGAGCTGTTTTTT.

The rearrangement joins TRBV19 to TRBJ2-5, with D maybe TRBD1 (6 bases). Germline CDR1 reads LNHDA; CDR2 reads SQIVND (reference sequence). V was clipped by 7 bases and J by 3 bases, with 15 bases between them. This CDR3 has 14 amino acids. Written as DNA, the CDR3 is TGTGCCAGTACCTCAAACGCAGGGGAAGAGACCCAGTACTTC. This translates into CASTSNAGEETQYF. The full variable domain, its missing parts supplied by reference TRBV19 and TRBJ2-5, is DGGITQSPKYLFRKEGQNVTLSCEQNLNHDAMYWYRQDPGQGLRLIYYSQIVNDFQKGDIAEGYSVSREKKESFPLTVTSAQKNPTAFYLCASTSNAGEETQYFGPGTRLLVL.

This clonotype was seen more than once but under ten times. This chain joins TRBV7-9 and TRBJ1-1; D perhaps matches TRBD1 (6 bases). CDR1 SEHNR and CDR2 FQNEAQ come from the germline V gene (reference sequence). Trimming stripped 5 bases from V and 5 bases from J, with 21 bases between. This CDR3 is 16 amino acids long. For the CDR3, the DNA is TGTGCCAGCAGCCCTTCTTTGAGGGGGGGTAGAACTGAAGCTTTCTTT. Amino acid sequence: CASSPSLRGGRTEAFF.

J is TRBJ2-1 and V is TRBV19; D not resolved. The last part of the DNA fits TRBJ2-7 better; the J call may be wrong. The CDR3 loop spans 12 amino acids. Germline V gene data show CDR1 as LNHDA and CDR2 as SQIVND (reference sequence). The CDR3, as DNA: TGTGCCAGTAGTGGTACATACAATGAGCAGTACTTC. Translation: CASSGTYNEQYF.

This clonotype showed up many times. This chain uses TRBV7-6 with TRBJ1-6; D is unclear. Per the germline V gene, CDR1 is SGHVS and CDR2 is FNYEAQ. V was clipped by 4 bases and J by 8 bases, with 9 bases between them. This CDR3 contains 13 residues. The chain's CDR3 is CASSSPGDSPLHF. CDR3 nucleotides: TGTGCCAGCAGCTCCCCCGGGGATTCACCCCTCCACTTT.

The chain combines TRBV4-1 with TRBJ1-2; 8 bases fit TRBD1. The germline gives CDR1 MGHRA, CDR2 YSYEKL. The CDR3 runs to 14 residues. V lost 1 base and J lost 4; bases outside the gene matches: 2. CDR3 sequence reads: CASSQVDRGYGYTF. The CDR3 region has the DNA TGCGCCAGCAGCCAAGTTGACAGGGGCTATGGCTACACCTTC.

Details on this clonotype: It is unclear where the CDR3 begins or ends on the DNA, so no DNA is shown, and the CDR3 is as TCRdb lists it. CDR3 protein: CASSFGPGVVETQYF. This chain joins TRBV7-9 and TRBJ2-5; TRBD1, the table's D call, lacks a check against the DNA. Per germline, CDR1 SEHNR and CDR2 FQNEAQ (reference sequence). Ends included, the CDR3 has 15 residues.

The rearrangement joins TRBV9 to TRBJ2-7; D is undetermined. Germline CDR1 reads SGDLS; CDR2 reads YYNGEE. The CDR3 is 13 amino acids. V was trimmed by 3 bases and J by 11 bases, leaving 18 bases between them. CDR3 sequence reads: CASSALKDPEKYF. For the CDR3, the DNA is TGTGCCAGCAGCGCCCTAAAGGACCCAGAGAAGTACTTC. The full variable domain, with the rest looked up from reference TRBV9 and TRBJ2-7, is DSGVTQTPKHLITATGQRVTLRCSPRSGDLSVYWYQQSLDQGLQFLIQYYNGEERAKGNILERFSAQQFPDLHSELNLSSLELGDSALYFCASSALKDPEKYFGPGTRLTVT.

With regard to this clonotype: Just one base apart from a much larger clone, this may be a read error. The chain is built from TRBV7-2 and TRBJ2-7; perhaps TRBD1 as D (5 bases). Germline loops: CDR1 SGHTA, CDR2 FQGNSA. The CDR3 consists of 16 residues. CDR3 sequence (DNA): TGTGCCAGCAGCTTAGTTGCGGACATAAGGAACTACGGGCAGTACTTC. It specifies CASSLVADIRNYGQYF.

This rearrangement joins TRBV6-1 to TRBJ2-5, with 12 bases that match TRBD2. Germline CDR1 MNHNS, CDR2 SASEGT. The CDR3 is 15 amino acids. V was pared by 8 bases and J by 5 bases, with 9 bases of the junction left unmatched. The CDR3 coding sequence is TGTGCCAGCGTACCGCTAGCGGGGGGGCGGGAGACCCAGTACTTC. Its protein is CASVPLAGGRETQYF.

The chain has TRBV15 and TRBJ2-7; D could derive from TRBD1 or TRBD2 (5 bases each). CDR1 and CDR2 (germline): LNHNV, YYDKDF (reference sequence). With 1 base removed from V and 7 bases from J, the gap between germline ends came to 17 bases. This CDR3 region has 15 residues. The CDR3 loop is CATSRGETVYNEQYF. The DNA for the CDR3 is TGTGCCACCAGCAGAGGGGAGACAGTGTACAATGAGCAGTACTTC.

This sequence joins TRBV7-2 and TRBJ2-3; 8 bases are shared with TRBD2. V shed 5 bases and J 0 bases; nucleotides not matched to a gene: 7. The CDR3 is 16 residues long. Germline lookup yields CDR1 SGHTA and CDR2 FQGNSA. The DNA of the CDR3 is TGTGCCAGCAGCCCCACTAGCGGACGTAGCACAGATACGCAGTATTTT. This sequence encodes CASSPTSGRSTDTQYF.